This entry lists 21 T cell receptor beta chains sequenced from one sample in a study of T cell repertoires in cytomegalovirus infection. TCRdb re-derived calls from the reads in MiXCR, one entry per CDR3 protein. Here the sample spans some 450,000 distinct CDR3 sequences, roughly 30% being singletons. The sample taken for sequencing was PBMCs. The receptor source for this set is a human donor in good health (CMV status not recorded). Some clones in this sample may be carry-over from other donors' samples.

The CDR3 spells CATSSSGDTIYF. The CDR3 DNA reads as TGTGCCACCAGCAGTTCCGGGGACACCATATATTTT. This chain uses TRBV15 with TRBJ1-3, with unresolved D. Germline assignment: CDR1 LNHNV and CDR2 YYDKDF (reference sequence). Trimming left V 3 bases short and J 8 bases short, with 8 bases between. The CDR3 is 12 amino acids.

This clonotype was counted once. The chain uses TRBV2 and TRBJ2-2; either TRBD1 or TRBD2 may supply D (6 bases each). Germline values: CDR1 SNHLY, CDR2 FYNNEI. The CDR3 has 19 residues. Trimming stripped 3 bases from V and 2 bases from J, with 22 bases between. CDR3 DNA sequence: TGTGCCAGCAGTGATATCTCGGGGGCGGCAGGGGACAACACCGGGGAGCTGTTTTTT. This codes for CASSDISGAAGDNTGELFF.

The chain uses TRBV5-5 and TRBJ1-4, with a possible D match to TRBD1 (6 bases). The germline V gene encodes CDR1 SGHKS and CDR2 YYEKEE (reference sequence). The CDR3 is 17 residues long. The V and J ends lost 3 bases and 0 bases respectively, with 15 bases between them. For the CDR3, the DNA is TGTGCCAGCAGCTGGGGACAATCGGAAGCAACTAATGAAAAACTGTTTTTT. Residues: CASSWGQSEATNEKLFF.

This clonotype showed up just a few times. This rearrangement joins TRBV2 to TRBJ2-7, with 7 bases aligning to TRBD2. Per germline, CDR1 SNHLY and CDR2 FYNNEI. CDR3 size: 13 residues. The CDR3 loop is CATSKERGYEQYF. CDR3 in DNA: TGTGCTACCTCCAAGGAGCGGGGCTACGAGCAGTACTTC. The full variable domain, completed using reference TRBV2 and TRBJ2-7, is EPEVTQTPSHQVTQMGQEVILRCVPISNHLYFYWYRQILGQKVEFLVSFYNNEISEKSEIFDDQFSVERPDGSNFTLKIRSTKLEDSAMYFCATSKERGYEQYFGPGTRLTVT.

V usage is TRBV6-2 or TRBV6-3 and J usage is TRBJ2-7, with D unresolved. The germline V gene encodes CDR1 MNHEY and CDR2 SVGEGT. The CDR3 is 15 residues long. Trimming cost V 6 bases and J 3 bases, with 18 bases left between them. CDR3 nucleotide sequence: TGTGCCAGCAGCCCACTGACAAAATCGTTCTACGAGCAGTACTTC. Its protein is CASSPLTKSFYEQYF.

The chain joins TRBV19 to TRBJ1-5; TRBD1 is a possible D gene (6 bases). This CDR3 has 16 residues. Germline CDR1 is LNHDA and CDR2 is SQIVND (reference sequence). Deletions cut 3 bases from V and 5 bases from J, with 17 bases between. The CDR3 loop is CASSMGGTQGYQPQHF. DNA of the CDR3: TGTGCCAGTAGTATGGGCGGGACACAGGGTTATCAGCCCCAGCATTTT.

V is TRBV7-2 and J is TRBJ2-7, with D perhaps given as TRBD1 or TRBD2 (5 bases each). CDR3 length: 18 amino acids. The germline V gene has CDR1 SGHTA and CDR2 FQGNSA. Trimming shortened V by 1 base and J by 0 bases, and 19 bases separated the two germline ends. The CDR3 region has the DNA TGTGCCAGCAGCTTAGAGGTTTGGAGCTGGGGGAGCTCCTACGAGCAGTACTTC. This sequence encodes CASSLEVWSWGSSYEQYF.

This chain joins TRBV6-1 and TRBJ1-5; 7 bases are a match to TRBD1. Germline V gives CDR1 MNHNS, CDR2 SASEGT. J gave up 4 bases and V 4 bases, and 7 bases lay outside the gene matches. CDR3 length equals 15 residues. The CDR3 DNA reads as TGTGCCAGCAGTGTCACAGGGGAAAGAAATCAGCCCCAGCATTTT. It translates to CASSVTGERNQPQHF.

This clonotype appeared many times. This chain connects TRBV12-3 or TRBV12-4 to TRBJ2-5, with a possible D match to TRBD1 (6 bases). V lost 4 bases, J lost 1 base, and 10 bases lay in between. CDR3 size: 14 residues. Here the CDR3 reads CASSYRGSQETQYF. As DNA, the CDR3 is TGTGCCAGCAGTTATAGGGGGAGCCAAGAGACCCAGTACTTC.

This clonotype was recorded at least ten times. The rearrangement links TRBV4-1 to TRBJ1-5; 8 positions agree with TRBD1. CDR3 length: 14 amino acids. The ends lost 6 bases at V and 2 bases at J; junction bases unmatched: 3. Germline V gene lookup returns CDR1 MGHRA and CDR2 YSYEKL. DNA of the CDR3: TGCGCCAGCAGTAAACAGGGGGGCAATCAGCCCCAGCATTTT. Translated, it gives CASSKQGGNQPQHF.

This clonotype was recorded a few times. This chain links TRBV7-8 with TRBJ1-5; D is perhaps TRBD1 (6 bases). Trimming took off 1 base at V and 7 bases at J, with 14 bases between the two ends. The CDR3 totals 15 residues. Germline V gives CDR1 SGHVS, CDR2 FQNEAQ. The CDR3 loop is CASSLVRGGDQPQHF. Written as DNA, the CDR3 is TGTGCCAGCAGCTTAGTGAGGGGGGGGGACCAGCCCCAGCATTTT.

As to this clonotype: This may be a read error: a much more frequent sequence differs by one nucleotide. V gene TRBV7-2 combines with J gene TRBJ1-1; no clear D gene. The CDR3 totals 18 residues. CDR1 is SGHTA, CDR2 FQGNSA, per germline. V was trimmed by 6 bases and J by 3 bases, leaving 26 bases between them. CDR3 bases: TGTGCCAGCAGACCCCCCGGGATGGGAGTCTTGGGAGACACTGAAGCTTTCTTT. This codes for CASRPPGMGVLGDTEAFF.

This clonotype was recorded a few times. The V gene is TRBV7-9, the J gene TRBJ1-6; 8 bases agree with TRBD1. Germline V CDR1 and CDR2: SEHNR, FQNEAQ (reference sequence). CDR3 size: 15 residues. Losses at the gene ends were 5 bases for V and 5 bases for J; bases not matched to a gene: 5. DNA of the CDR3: TGTGCCAGCAGCACCCAGGGGGCTGATAATTCACCCCTCCACTTT. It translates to CASSTQGADNSPLHF.

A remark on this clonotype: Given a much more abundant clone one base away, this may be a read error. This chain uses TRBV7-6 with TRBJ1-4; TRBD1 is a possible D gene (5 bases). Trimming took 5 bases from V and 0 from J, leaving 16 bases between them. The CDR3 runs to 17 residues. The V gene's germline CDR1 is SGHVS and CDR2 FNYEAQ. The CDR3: CASSQTGTFATNEKLFF. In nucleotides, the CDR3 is TGTGCCAGCAGCCAAACCGGGACCTTCGCAACTAATGAAAAACTGTTTTTT.

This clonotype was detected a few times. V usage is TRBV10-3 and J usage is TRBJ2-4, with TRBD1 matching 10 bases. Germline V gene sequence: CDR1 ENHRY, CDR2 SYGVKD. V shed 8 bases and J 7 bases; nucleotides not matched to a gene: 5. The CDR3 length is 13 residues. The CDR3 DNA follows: TGTGCCATCGGACAGGGGGGGGGGAACATTCAGTACTTC. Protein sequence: CAIGQGGGNIQYF.

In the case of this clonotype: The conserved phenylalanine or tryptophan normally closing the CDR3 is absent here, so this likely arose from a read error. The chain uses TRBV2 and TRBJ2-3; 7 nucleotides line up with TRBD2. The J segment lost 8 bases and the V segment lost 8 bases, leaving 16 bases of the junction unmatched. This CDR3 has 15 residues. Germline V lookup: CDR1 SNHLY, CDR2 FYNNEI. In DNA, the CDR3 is TGTGCCAGCTCCGAGACGTCAGTCCCGGGAGGTACGCAGTATTTG. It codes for CASSETSVPGGTQYL.

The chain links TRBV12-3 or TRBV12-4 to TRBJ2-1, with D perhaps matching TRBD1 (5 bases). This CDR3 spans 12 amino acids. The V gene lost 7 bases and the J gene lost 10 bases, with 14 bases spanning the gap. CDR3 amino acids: CASITQGREQFF. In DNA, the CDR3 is TGTGCCAGCATCACCCAGGGTCGGGAGCAGTTCTTC.

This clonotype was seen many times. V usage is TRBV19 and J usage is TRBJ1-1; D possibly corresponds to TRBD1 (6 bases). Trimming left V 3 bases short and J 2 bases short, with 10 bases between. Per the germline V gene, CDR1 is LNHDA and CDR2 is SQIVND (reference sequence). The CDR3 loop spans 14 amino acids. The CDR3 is CASSIQGINTEAFF. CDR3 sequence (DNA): TGTGCCAGTAGTATTCAGGGGATAAACACTGAAGCTTTCTTT.

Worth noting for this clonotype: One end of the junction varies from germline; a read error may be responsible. CDR3 nucleotide sequence: TGTGCCAGCAGCTTAGCGGCCTTCGAGGCCTCAACTAATGAAGAACTGTTTTTT. Translating gives CASSLAAFEASTNEELFF. The gene calls are TRBV7-2 and TRBJ1-4; D is undetermined. The CDR3 spans 18 residues. Germline V gene sequence: CDR1 SGHTA, CDR2 FQGNSA.

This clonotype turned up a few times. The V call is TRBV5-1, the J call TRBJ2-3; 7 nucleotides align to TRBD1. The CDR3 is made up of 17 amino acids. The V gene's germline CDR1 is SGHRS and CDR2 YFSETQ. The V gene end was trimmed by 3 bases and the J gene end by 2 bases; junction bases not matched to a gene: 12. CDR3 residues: CASSSLRGTDFTDTQYF. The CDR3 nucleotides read TGCGCCAGCAGCTCCCTTCGAGGGACAGACTTCACAGATACGCAGTATTTT.

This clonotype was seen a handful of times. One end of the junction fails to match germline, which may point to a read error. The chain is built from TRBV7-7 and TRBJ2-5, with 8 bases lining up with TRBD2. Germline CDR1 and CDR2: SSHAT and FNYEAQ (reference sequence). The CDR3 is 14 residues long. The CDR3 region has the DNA TGTGCTAGCAGCAACTACCGGGGGGGAGAGACCCAGTACTTC. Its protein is CASSNYRGGETQYF.